This T cell receptor beta chain was found in a study of CD8 T cells in Susac syndrome (dated by TCRdb to the late 2010s). Background for the entire study: Of the Susac syndrome patients who were sequenced, roughly 6 had clinically active disease and eight were in clinical remission. At the time of blood withdrawal, Susac syndrome patients were either therapy-naive, taking corticosteroids (with some also receiving IVIg), or on IVIg alone. The study used repertoire sequencing to test whether antigen drove CD8+ T cell activation and differentiation in Susac syndrome. The clonality of the CD8+ T cell repertoire was compared across approximately 12 healthy donors, about 14 Susac syndrome patients and fewer than 16 multiple sclerosis patients.

From the cysteine through the phenylalanine, the CDR3 covers 17 amino acids. The DNA shown is the 51-base CDR3, in frame from base 1. Based on the germline V gene (reference sequence), the CDR1 and CDR2 sequences are LNHDA and SQIVND. V loses 1 base of germline sequence and J loses 0 bases, and the interval between the two ends is 12 bases. Memory subsets for TEMRA sorting were defined by CD27 and CD45RA staining, since CD62L sheds upon thawing. High-throughput TCR beta sequencing profiled peripheral blood CD8+ and CD4+ T cells from healthy donors, Susac syndrome patients and multiple sclerosis patients. For 6 or 7 Susac syndrome patients, sequencing was done on both total CD8+ T cells and sorted CD8+ TEMRA cells. The Susac syndrome patients fulfilled recently defined diagnostic criteria for either definite or probable disease. Bulk CD8+ and CD4+ T cells were purified magnetically by negative isolation, whereas CD8+ TEMRA cells were enriched by FACS. Blood was drawn into EDTA tubes, processed within 24 hours, and PBMCs were isolated by density gradient centrifugation. PBMCs destined for TCR sequencing were cryopreserved in liquid nitrogen and later thawed in a 37 °C water bath. Using fluorescence-activated cell sorting on a BD FACSAria III, CD8+ TEMRA cells were enriched from thawed PBMCs. The sorted or isolated CD4+, CD8+ and CD8+ TEMRA cells had a purity of 90% or higher.

RNA was extracted using the RNeasy kit, and about 0.45 to 1 microgram was reverse transcribed with random hexamers. The immunoSEQ multiplex PCR assay, covering 54 Vbeta and 13 Jbeta segments, was used to amplify TCR beta CDR3 regions. PCR amplification bias was corrected using a synthetic template baseline for primer optimization and computational correction. As for the authors' bioinformatics: Reads were assigned to V, D and J genes according to IMGT and analyzed in immunoSEQ Analyzer, with only productive sequences retained. Clonality was calculated as one minus the Shannon entropy normalized by log2 of the number of productive unique sequences. For each patient and control, public and private clones were evaluated within the 100 most prevalent clones. A clone was defined as Susac-specific if it was absent from the healthy and MS cohorts, from approximately 980 published viral clones and from other ImmuneACCESS disease sequences. TCRdb trimmed the raw reads at Q25, called clones with MiXCR and kept productive beta chains. Identical CDR3 proteins give one entry, which carries the most common genes and DNA. It is TCRdb's table, rather than the study itself, that gives the V and J calls and clone size. This sample comprises some 1,800 distinct CDR3 sequences, roughly 64% of them detected only once. The ten most abundant clones make up approximately 15% of the sample.

A note on this clonotype: Its binding antigen is unknown. One base away there is no much larger clone; base qualities are not given.

Results the study describes overall, beyond this receptor: In the total CD8+ and CD8+ TEMRA repertoires, approximately 17 and five Susac-specific public clones, respectively, were identified. The number of individuals in the TCR sequencing and HLA analysis was recognized as being relatively small. Clonal expansion was seen in Susac syndrome CD8+ repertoires, peaking in CD8+ TEMRA cells and being greater in clinically active patients than in remitting ones.

Specimen: CD8+ TEMRA cells from PBMCs. Sample cell subset or site, as interpreted from the label and publication: FACS-sorted terminally differentiated effector memory CD8+ T cells re-expressing CD45RA (CD8+ TEMRA). The source of this sequence is a human donor with Susac syndrome. The V and J segments used are TRBV19 and TRBJ2-2, with no confidently assigned D gene. The sequenced DNA is TGTGCCAGTAGTATAGGGGGTTGGGCGACGAACACCGGGGAGCTGTTTTTT. This sequence encodes CASSIGGWATNTGELFF.